Listed below are T cell receptor beta chains from one sample, sequenced in a study of siplizumab effects on memory and regulatory T cells. Assay used: immunoSEQ multiplex PCR; TCRdb lists only in-frame clones, some missing. Of 100,000 or so clones listed, around 90% were seen once; the top ten hold 0.9% to 1.4%. The sequencing input was CD4+ T cells sorted from blood. Receptors originate from a human donor in good health. Both conserved end residues are part of each CDR3. Fields, in order: V gene, J gene, D gene, clone size, CDR3 DNA, CDR3 protein. A D gene is named only where the DNA matches it firmly. Clone size is given for some rows only: seen once, a few or many times, or a class if the clone is expanded.

TRBV27	TRBJ2-6	NA	NA	TGTGCCAGCAGTCCCCGAGACCCCGTCGGTGGGGCCAACGTCCTGACTTTC	CASSPRDPVGGANVLTF
TRBV9	TRBJ1-1	TRBD1	NA	TGTGCCAGCAGCGTAGAGGCAGGGGGCACTGAAGCTTTCTTT	CASSVEAGGTEAFF
TRBV10-3	TRBJ2-1	TRBD1	NA	TGTGCCATCAGCGCCTCCGGGACAGCAGACAATGAGCAGTTCTTC	CAISASGTADNEQFF
TRBV29-1	TRBJ2-3	NA	NA	TGCAGCGTTGACTGGGGGGCTGGCACAGATACGCAGTATTTT	CSVDWGAGTDTQYF
TRBV7-9	TRBJ1-1	TRBD1	NA	TGTGCCAGCAGTCCTGACGTCGGGACAGGGGGCTCAGCTTTCTTT	CASSPDVGTGGSAFF
TRBV5-4	TRBJ2-6	TRBD1	NA	TGTGCCAGCACCGCCCCTGACAGGGGGTTAACTGGGGCCAACGTCCTGACTTTC	CASTAPDRGLTGANVLTF
TRBV11-2	TRBJ1-1	NA	NA	TGTGCCAGCAGCGGCAGCTTCGGCACTGAAGCTTTCTTT	CASSGSFGTEAFF
TRBV7-2	TRBJ2-7	NA	NA	TGTGCCAGCAGCTTAGTGGCCAGCTACGAGCAGTACTTC	CASSLVASYEQYF
TRBV5-1	TRBJ2-7	NA	NA	TGCGCCAGCAGCCGCGAGCCGACAGGGAGGTACGAGCAGTACTTC	CASSREPTGRYEQYF
TRBV6-1	TRBJ2-7	NA	NA	TGTGCCAGCAGTGAACTGTTTGGGTACGAGCAGTACTTC	CASSELFGYEQYF
TRBV29-1	TRBJ2-1	NA	NA	TGCAGCGTTCCTAATGTTCGCCAAAATGAGCAGTTCTTC	CSVPNVRQNEQFF
TRBV6-1	TRBJ1-5	NA	once	TGTGCCAGCAGTGCGACACCCTCCAATCAGCCCCAGCATTTT	CASSATPSNQPQHF
TRBV7-2	TRBJ2-7	TRBD2	NA	TGTGCCAGCAGCTTATCTTTTAGCGGGAGAAACGAGCAGTACTTC	CASSLSFSGRNEQYF
TRBV29-1	TRBJ2-5	NA	once	TGCAGCGTTGGGGCTCGGCCAGGACAAGAGACCCAGTACTTC	CSVGARPGQETQYF
TRBV28	TRBJ1-5	TRBD1	NA	TGTGCCAGCTCCGCGACGGGACAGGGAGGTCAGCCCCAGCATTTT	CASSATGQGGQPQHF
TRBV18	TRBJ2-3	NA	NA	TGTGCCAGCTCACCAATTAGCCTTGGGGGGCTAACAGATACGCAGTATTTT	CASSPISLGGLTDTQYF
TRBV28	TRBJ2-3	TRBD2	NA	TGTGCCAGCAGTATCGGACTAGCGGGGGACACAGATACGCAGTATTTT	CASSIGLAGDTDTQYF
TRBV19	TRBJ2-1	TRBD1	NA	TGTGCCAGTACCGGGACAGCCTACAATGAGCAGTTCTTC	CASTGTAYNEQFF
TRBV6-1	TRBJ2-3	TRBD2	NA	TGTGCCAGCAACCTAGCGGGATTGGGTTCAGATACGCAGTATTTT	CASNLAGLGSDTQYF
TRBV28	TRBJ2-7	NA	NA	TGTGCCAGCAGTTGGACATTCTACGAGCAGTACTTC	CASSWTFYEQYF
TRBV28	TRBJ1-3	NA	NA	TGTGCCAGCAGTTTCCCCGGTCGGTACTCTGGAAACACCATATATTTT	CASSFPGRYSGNTIYF
TRBV18	TRBJ2-7	NA	NA	TGTGCCAGCTCACAACTTGACGGGCCAACCTACGAGCAGTACTTC	CASSQLDGPTYEQYF
TRBV5-4	TRBJ2-1	TRBD2	NA	TGTGCCAGCAGACAGGGACTAGCGGGAGGAGACCACAATGAGCAGTTCTTC	CASRQGLAGGDHNEQFF
TRBV27	TRBJ2-3	NA	NA	TGTGCCAGCAGTTTAGCGTGGGGGGAGATCACAGATACGCAGTATTTT	CASSLAWGEITDTQYF
TRBV11-2	TRBJ2-2	TRBD1	NA	TGTGCCAGCAGCTTAGGGCCGGGACAGGGAACCGGGGAGCTGTTTTTT	CASSLGPGQGTGELFF
TRBV11-2	TRBJ2-7	TRBD2	NA	TGTGCCAGCAGCTTACGGGGGGACGCGACCAGCGGGAGTTTCTACGAGCAGTACTTC	CASSLRGDATSGSFYEQYF
TRBV11-3	TRBJ2-7	NA	NA	TGTGCCAGCAGCGAAGGTGGGGGATTGGGCGAGCAGTACTTC	CASSEGGGLGEQYF
TRBV28	TRBJ2-7	TRBD1	NA	TGTGCCAGCTCTGGGACAGAGGATTTCGAGCAGTACTTC	CASSGTEDFEQYF
TRBV6-6	TRBJ1-6	NA	NA	TGTGCCAGCAGCCGAGGCTCCAGACGGGGAGGTTCACCCCTCCACTTT	CASSRGSRRGGSPLHF
TRBV11-2	TRBJ2-1	NA	NA	TGTGCCAGCAGCTTTTGGGAGGGGGTGAACAATGAGCAGTTCTTC	CASSFWEGVNNEQFF
TRBV6-5	TRBJ1-1	NA	NA	TGTGCCAGCAGTAAGTCTAGGGGTACCACTGAAGCTTTCTTT	CASSKSRGTTEAFF
TRBV11-3	TRBJ2-2	TRBD1	NA	TGTGCCAGCAGCTTTCAGTCGGGACAGGGACACTGCACCGGGGAGCTGTTTTTT	CASSFQSGQGHCTGELFF
TRBV5-1	TRBJ2-5	TRBD2	NA	TGCGCCAGCAGCTTAGTAGCGGGAGGTATCCAAGAGACCCAGTACTTC	CASSLVAGGIQETQYF
TRBV7-9	TRBJ2-7	NA	NA	TGTGCCAGCAGCTTACCCGGGACCTTGGTCGAGCAGTACTTC	CASSLPGTLVEQYF
TRBV5-4	TRBJ2-1	NA	NA	TGTGCCAGCAGCTGGCCGGGAGAAGGGACTCCCGAGCAGTTCTTC	CASSWPGEGTPEQFF
TRBV5-5	TRBJ2-1	NA	NA	TGTGCCAGCAGCTTGGCCGTGGTTCTAGGAATCAATGAGCAGTTCTTC	CASSLAVVLGINEQFF
TRBV7-3	TRBJ2-2	NA	NA	TGTGCCAGCAGCTTCCTACCCAGGGCGCGAGGGGGGGAGCTGTTTTTT	CASSFLPRARGGELFF
TRBV6-1	TRBJ1-1	NA	few	TGTGCCAGCGCTTTCTATCCCCCTGAAGCTTTCTTT	CASAFYPPEAFF
TRBV19	TRBJ1-5	NA	NA	TGTGCCAGTAGCCCGACGGCGGGAGGCAATCAGCCCCAGCATTTT	CASSPTAGGNQPQHF
TRBV19	TRBJ2-6	NA	NA	TGTGCCAGTAGTATTACCCTCTCTGGGGCCAACGTCCTGACTTTC	CASSITLSGANVLTF
TRBV15	TRBJ2-5	TRBD1	once	TGTGCCACCAGCAGGCAGGGGGCGCGACAAGAGACCCAGTACTTC	CATSRQGARQETQYF
TRBV5-5	TRBJ1-5	NA	NA	TGTGCCAGCAGCTTGAGCTCTACAGGAATCAATCAGCCCCAGCATTTT	CASSLSSTGINQPQHF
TRBV5-5	TRBJ1-1	NA	NA	TGTGCCAGCAGCTTGGAACCGAACACTGAAGCTTTCTTT	CASSLEPNTEAFF
TRBV10-3	TRBJ2-1	TRBD1	NA	TGTGCCATCAGTGATGGGGACAGGGGATTTAATGAGCAGTTCTTC	CAISDGDRGFNEQFF
TRBV10-1	TRBJ2-1	NA	NA	TGCGCCAGCAGTGAAGCAAGGAGCTCCTACAATGAGCAGTTCTTC	CASSEARSSYNEQFF
TRBV10-3	TRBJ1-1	NA	once	TGTGCCATCAGTGAGAGAAGGGCTGAAGCTTTCTTT	CAISERRAEAFF
TRBV21-1	TRBJ2-7	NA	NA	TGTGCCAGCTCACTAACCGGGGCCCCCTACGAGCAGTACTTC	CASSLTGAPYEQYF
TRBV30	TRBJ1-6	TRBD1	NA	TGTGCCTGGAGCCGTCGACAGGGGGCGTTGAAGTCACCCCTCCACTTT	CAWSRRQGALKSPLHF